Shown below are 27 T cell receptor beta chains from a single sample sequenced in a study of cytomegalovirus exposure and HLA in healthy donors (dated by TCRdb to the late 2010s). Libraries were prepared through the immunoSEQ multiplex PCR assay. The multiplex PCR relied on a mix of 60 forward primers for TCR Vbeta segments and 13 reverse primers for TCR Jbeta segments. The table comes from immuneACCESS by way of TCRdb, which keeps in-frame sequences with V and J called. Part of the clones is missing from these tables; in studies checked, under half for an unresolved V gene and the rest for unknown reasons. The sample table lists approximately 160,000 clones, around 68% of them with a count of one. Over 1.2% of the sample goes to the ten largest clones. Sequenced material: PBMCs. The receptor set was obtained from a man aged 45-65 years in good health and CMV-seronegative.

The table lists this clone with a few counts. The chain carries TRBV19 and TRBJ2-7, with 8 bases aligning to TRBD1. Per germline, CDR1 LNHDA and CDR2 SQIVND (reference sequence). The CDR3 consists of 13 residues. V was pared by 1 base and J by 6 bases, with 2 bases of the junction left unmatched. The CDR3 nucleotides are TGTGCCAGTAGTATAGTCGGGACAGGCGAGCAGTACTTC. It translates to CASSIVGTGEQYF.

This chain uses TRBV27 with TRBJ2-5, with a possible D match to TRBD1 (5 bases). With the DNA end fitting TRBJ2-7 better, the J assignment may be wrong. Germline loops: CDR1 MNHEY, CDR2 SMNVEV (reference sequence). This CDR3 comprises 13 residues. The CDR3 spells CASSLWGPYEQYF. CDR3 sequence (DNA): TGTGCCAGCAGTTTATGGGGCCCCTACGAGCAGTACTTC.

V usage is TRBV2 and J usage is TRBJ2-7; 10 bases are shared with TRBD2. This CDR3 is built from 17 residues. From germline, CDR1 is SNHLY and CDR2 FYNNEI. V dropped 1 base and J dropped 3; count of bases not matched to a gene: 9. The CDR3 reads CASSEDIGVAGGYEQYF. The CDR3 DNA follows: TGTGCCAGCAGTGAAGATATAGGGGTAGCGGGGGGCTACGAGCAGTACTTC.

This chain connects TRBV18 to TRBJ1-1, with 10 bases matching TRBD1. V trimming: 4 bases; J trimming: 4 bases; junction bases outside the gene matches: 3. The germline gives CDR1 KGHSH, CDR2 LQKENI. The CDR3 is made up of 14 amino acids. CDR3 loop: CASSQRTGGTEAFF. As DNA, the CDR3 is TGTGCCAGCTCACAACGGACAGGGGGCACTGAAGCTTTCTTT.

CDR3 coding DNA: TGTGCCAGCAGCCTCCGGTTGCCCCGGGGGAACACTGAAGCTTTCTTT. Protein: CASSLRLPRGNTEAFF. V is TRBV14 and J is TRBJ1-1; D is unclear. Germline lookup yields CDR1 SGHDN and CDR2 FVKESK. The CDR3 is 16 residues long. The V end was cut by 4 bases, the J end by 1 base, with 16 bases between. Full variable domain (rest looked up from reference TRBV14 and TRBJ1-1): EAGVTQFPSHSVIEKGQTVTLRCDPISGHDNLYWYRRVMGKEIKFLLHFVKESKQDESGMPNNRFLAERTGGTYSTLKVQPAELEDSGVYFCASSLRLPRGNTEAFFGQGTRLTVV.

This clone was detected a few times. This sequence joins TRBV6-6 and TRBJ2-7, with TRBD2 matching 10 bases. The length of the CDR3 is 16 residues. Germline CDR1 is MNHNY and CDR2 is SVGAGI (reference sequence). The junction had 10 bases not matched to a gene; V was cut back by 5 bases and J by 3 bases. CDR3 protein: CASSKSSSGGLYEQYF. The CDR3 DNA reads TGTGCCAGCAGTAAGTCTTCTAGCGGGGGTCTCTACGAGCAGTACTTC.

The chain uses TRBV7-9 and TRBJ2-5; 8 nucleotides agree with TRBD2. The germline CDR1 and CDR2 sequences are SEHNR and FQNEAQ (reference sequence). The CDR3 has 16 amino acids. The trim removed 1 base at V and 1 base at J, leaving 5 bases unmatched. This CDR3 reads CASSLVGGGLQETQYF. In nucleotides, the CDR3 is TGTGCCAGCAGCTTAGTGGGCGGGGGGCTCCAAGAGACCCAGTACTTC. The whole variable domain, remainder taken from reference TRBV7-9 and TRBJ2-5, is DTGVSQNPRHKITKRGQNVTFRCDPISEHNRLYWYRQTLGQGPEFLTYFQNEAQLEKSRLLSDRFSAERPKGSFSTLEIQRTEQGDSAMYLCASSLVGGGLQETQYFGPGTRLLVL.

The table lists this clone with a few counts. The CDR3 region has the DNA TGTGCCAGCAGCTTAGTTGCGGGCCCCAATGAGCAGTTCTTC. It yields the protein CASSLVAGPNEQFF. V usage is TRBV7-2 and J usage is TRBJ2-1; weak D call: TRBD2 (5 bases). The CDR3 is 14 residues long. CDR1 SGHTA and CDR2 FQGNSA come from the germline V gene. Trimming stripped 1 base from V and 6 bases from J, with 10 bases between.

The rearrangement joins TRBV5-1 to TRBJ1-1; 11 positions match TRBD1. V trimming: 2 bases; J trimming: 5 bases; junction bases outside the gene matches: 5. This CDR3 comprises 15 residues. Germline loops: CDR1 SGHRS, CDR2 YFSETQ. The CDR3 sequence: CASSLTGQGETEAFF. The CDR3 nucleotides read TGCGCCAGCAGCTTAACGGGACAGGGGGAGACTGAAGCTTTCTTT.

The CDR3 DNA sequence: TGCAGCGTTGGGTCAGGGGGCAGCTATGGCTACACCTTC. It yields the protein CSVGSGGSYGYTF. This chain links TRBV29-1 with TRBJ1-2; 8 nucleotides align to TRBD1. Unmatched junction bases numbered 5, after V lost 4 bases and J lost 4 bases. The CDR3 loop spans 13 amino acids. Per germline, CDR1 SQVTM and CDR2 ANQGSEA.

The chain couples TRBV18 to TRBJ2-7, with a possible D match to TRBD1 (6 bases). The CDR3 has 13 residues. The germline V gene has CDR1 KGHSH and CDR2 LQKENI. Trimming stripped 4 bases from V and 0 bases from J, with 7 bases between. The CDR3 is CASSRGLSYEQYF. In DNA, the CDR3 is TGTGCCAGCTCACGGGGGCTCTCCTACGAGCAGTACTTC.

This chain connects TRBV11-3 to TRBJ2-3; perhaps TRBD2 as D (5 bases). The germline V and J ends were trimmed by 5 bases and 5 bases, with 8 bases remaining between them. CDR3 length equals 12 residues. The germline CDR1 and CDR2 sequences are SGHNT and YENEEA. CDR3 protein: CASSRAGDTQYF. Written as DNA, the CDR3 is TGTGCCAGCAGCCGTGCGGGAGATACGCAGTATTTT. The full variable domain, its missing parts supplied by reference TRBV11-3 and TRBJ2-3, is EAGVVQSPRYKIIEKKQPVAFWCNPISGHNTLYWYLQNLGQGPELLIRYENEEAVDDSQLPKDRFSAERLKGVDSTLKIQPAELGDSAVYLCASSRAGDTQYFGPGTRLTVL.

The chain joins TRBV6-5 to TRBJ2-6, with TRBD1 identical over 7 bases. CDR1 is MNHEY and CDR2 is SVGAGI in the germline V gene. The trim removed 6 bases at V and 4 bases at J, leaving 3 bases unmatched. The CDR3 loop spans 14 amino acids. The CDR3 loop reads CASSDRAGANVLTF. The CDR3 bases are TGTGCCAGCAGCGACAGGGCCGGGGCCAACGTCCTGACTTTC.

This clone came up a few times. The chain recombines TRBV7-8 with TRBJ1-5; D may be TRBD1 (6 bases). V lost 4 bases to trimming and J lost 6 bases, with 16 bases between them. The CDR3 contains 15 residues. Germline V CDR1 and CDR2: SGHVS, FQNEAQ. The DNA for the CDR3 is TGTGCCAGCAGCTCGCAGGGGAGGGGCGGTCAGCCCCAGCATTTT. Residues: CASSSQGRGGQPQHF.

V is TRBV6-1 and J is TRBJ2-3; 9 bases map to TRBD2. Trimming took 4 bases from V and 4 from J; bases not matched to a gene: 15. The CDR3 has 18 residues. Germline V gene lookup returns CDR1 MNHNS and CDR2 SASEGT. In DNA form, the CDR3 reads TGTGCCAGCAGTGGGCAGGGGGTGGCGGCGGGGGGGGCAGATACGCAGTATTTT. Protein sequence: CASSGQGVAAGGADTQYF.

This clone was detected once. The chain couples TRBV5-1 to TRBJ2-5, with D possibly being TRBD1 (6 bases). The V gene's germline CDR1 is SGHRS and CDR2 YFSETQ. This CDR3 contains 14 residues. V was cut by 1 base and J by 6 bases, with 13 bases left in between. The CDR3 region has the DNA TGCGCCAGCAGCTTGTCCAACAGGGAACAGACCCAGTACTTC. As protein: CASSLSNREQTQYF.

This chain links TRBV19 with TRBJ1-5; D is possibly TRBD1 (5 bases). CDR3 length: 16 amino acids. The V and J ends lost 7 bases and 0 bases respectively, with 16 bases between them. In germline, CDR1 is LNHDA, CDR2 SQIVND (reference sequence). CDR3 in DNA: TGTGCCAGTAAGTGGGGGGTTGAATATAGCAATCAGCCCCAGCATTTT. It codes for CASKWGVEYSNQPQHF.

The chain carries TRBV11-2 and TRBJ2-5; 7 bases are a match to TRBD2. Germline values: CDR1 SGHAT, CDR2 FQNNGV. The length of the CDR3 is 17 residues. The junction had 7 bases not matched to a gene; V was cut back by 0 bases and J by 0 bases. The CDR3 DNA reads TGTGCCAGCAGCTTAGATTGGCGGGGGAGCTACCAAGAGACCCAGTACTTC. It translates to CASSLDWRGSYQETQYF.

This chain connects TRBV7-8 to TRBJ2-2, with D uncertain. In germline, CDR1 is SGHVS, CDR2 FQNEAQ. Trimming removed 0 bases from V and 4 bases from J, with 9 bases in between. The CDR3 is 15 amino acids. The CDR3 loop is CASSLARQFTGELFF. The CDR3 DNA reads as TGTGCCAGCAGCTTAGCGCGGCAGTTCACCGGGGAGCTGTTTTTT.

Note on this clone: Distinct nucleotide sequences in the sample also encode this CDR3. The chain uses TRBV5-1 and TRBJ2-2; D perhaps matches TRBD2 (6 bases). The CDR3 consists of 14 residues. Germline CDR1 reads SGHRS; CDR2 reads YFSETQ. Trimming took off 0 bases at V and 4 bases at J, with 7 bases between the two ends. The CDR3 spells CASSLAGGTGELFF. The CDR3 bases are TGCGCCAGCAGCTTGGCCGGGGGCACCGGGGAGCTGTTTTTT.

V and J are TRBV19 and TRBJ1-4; D not certain. Per the germline V gene, CDR1 is LNHDA and CDR2 is SQIVND (reference sequence). This CDR3 is 14 amino acids long. The germline V and J ends were trimmed by 7 bases and 7 bases, with 16 bases remaining between them. The CDR3 loop is CASMETRRSEKLFF. The CDR3 DNA reads as TGTGCCAGTATGGAGACACGGAGGAGTGAAAAACTGTTTTTT.

Notes on this clone: Other DNA sequences in the sample encode the same CDR3. The chain links TRBV4-1 to TRBJ2-5; D is ambiguous. Germline V lookup: CDR1 MGHRA, CDR2 YSYEKL. This CDR3 has 12 amino acids. The germline V and J ends were trimmed by 9 bases and 4 bases, with 12 bases remaining between them. CDR3 sequence reads: CASSRVGETQYF. CDR3 DNA sequence: TGCGCCAGTAGTCGAGTCGGAGAGACCCAGTACTTC.

CDR3 bases: TGCGCCAGCAGCCAAGCAGCGAACCCTTCTAACTATGGCTACACCTTC. It codes for CASSQAANPSNYGYTF. V usage is TRBV4-1 and J usage is TRBJ1-2; no reliable D call. The germline V gene has CDR1 MGHRA and CDR2 YSYEKL. The germline V and J ends were trimmed by 1 base and 0 bases, with 12 bases remaining between them. This CDR3 is built from 16 residues.

The CDR3 loop is CASSFGLSEEQYF. The CDR3 nucleotides read TGCGCCAGCAGCTTCGGGTTATCGGAGGAGCAGTACTTC. The J gene is TRBJ2-7, the V gene TRBV5-1; D ambiguous. The CDR3 is 13 amino acids. Between the trimmed V and J ends, which lost 2 bases and 7 bases, there was a span of 13 bases. CDR1 is SGHRS, CDR2 YFSETQ, per germline. The full variable domain, rest sourced from reference TRBV5-1 and TRBJ2-7, is KAGVTQTPRYLIKTRGQQVTLSCSPISGHRSVSWYQQTPGQGLQFLFEYFSETQRNKGNFPGRFSGRQFSNSRSEMNVSTLELGDSALYLCASSFGLSEEQYFGPGTRLTVT.

The chain links TRBV4-1 to TRBJ1-5, with TRBD1 matching 7 bases. With 1 base clipped from V and 5 bases from J, the junction kept 11 bases outside the gene matches. Germline loops: CDR1 MGHRA, CDR2 YSYEKL. This CDR3 is built from 17 residues. The CDR3 nucleotides are TGCGCCAGCAGCCAAGGGTACCTGACAGGGAGAGATCAGCCCCAGCATTTT. It specifies CASSQGYLTGRDQPQHF.

This chain uses TRBV11-2 with TRBJ2-2, with 7 bases lining up with TRBD1. Trimming took 5 bases from V and 0 from J; bases not matched to a gene: 6. Per germline, CDR1 SGHAT and CDR2 FQNNGV. The CDR3 loop spans 16 amino acids. The CDR3 nucleotides read TGTGCCAGCAGCCCTAGGGGGCTCGCGAACACCGGGGAGCTGTTTTTT. It encodes CASSPRGLANTGELFF.

The V and J genes are TRBV5-1 and TRBJ2-7, with 12 bases matching TRBD1. This CDR3 has 14 amino acids. J lost 6 bases, V lost 3 bases, and 4 bases had no gene match. CDR1 and CDR2 (germline): SGHRS, YFSETQ. As DNA, the CDR3 is TGCGCCAGCAGCTCCGGGACAGGGGGCGGCGAGCAGTACTTC. Translating it yields CASSSGTGGGEQYF.